The 17 T cell receptor beta chains listed next were all sequenced from one sample in a study of control samples from healthy donors and cancer patients. Assay used: immunoSEQ multiplex PCR; TCRdb lists only in-frame clones, some missing. The sample shows about 75,000 clones, 94% of them seen only once. Input material: blood. These receptors were collected from a woman aged 40-49 years in good health.

This clone was seen only once. The chain joins TRBV7-8 to TRBJ2-7; TRBD2 agrees at 11 bases. The germline CDR1 and CDR2 sequences are SGHVS and FQNEAQ. The V segment lost 2 bases and the J segment 6 bases; nucleotides outside the gene matches: 3. This CDR3 is built from 14 residues. The CDR3 DNA follows: TGTGCCAGCAGCTTATTAGCGGGAGGGCCCGAGCAGTACTTC. It is translated as CASSLLAGGPEQYF.

V is TRBV11-2 and J is TRBJ2-3; D is perhaps TRBD1 or TRBD2 (5 bases each). In germline, CDR1 is SGHAT, CDR2 FQNNGV. V lost 1 base and J 0 bases, leaving 11 bases between the germline ends. This CDR3 has 16 residues. CDR3 nucleotide sequence: TGTGCCAGCAGCTTAGGGGACCATTCTAGCACAGATACGCAGTATTTT. As protein: CASSLGDHSSTDTQYF.

CDR3 region: CASSSEGQKAFF. The CDR3 DNA sequence: TGTGCCAGCAGCTCGGAGGGACAGAAGGCTTTCTTT. The V gene is TRBV7-8, the J gene TRBJ1-1; 7 bases align to TRBD1. After removal of 4 bases from V and 11 bases from J, the junction contained 7 bases not matched to a gene. CDR1 and CDR2 (germline): SGHVS, FQNEAQ. The CDR3 loop spans 12 amino acids. Variable domain in full (rest from reference TRBV7-8 and TRBJ1-1): GAGVSQSPRYKVAKRGQDVALRCDPISGHVSLFWYQQALGQGPEFLTYFQNEAQLDKSGLPSDRFFAERPEGSVSTLKIQRTQQEDSAVYLCASSSEGQKAFFGQGTRLTVV.

This clone was seen only once. The chain combines TRBV15 with TRBJ2-4; 11 bases are a match to TRBD1. J lost 2 bases, V lost 8 bases, and 14 bases had no gene match. Germline-derived CDR1 and CDR2 are LNHNV and YYDKDF (reference sequence). The CDR3 has 18 amino acids. For the CDR3, the DNA is TGTGCCACCTCCCTCCGGGACAGGGGGTTAGAAACCAAAAACATTCAGTACTTC. Translated: CATSLRDRGLETKNIQYF.

The rearrangement links TRBV23-1 to TRBJ1-1; D gene unclear. TRBV23-1 counts as an open reading frame of uncertain function. The CDR3 runs to 18 residues. V lost 4 bases to trimming and J lost 5 bases, with 26 bases between them. The DNA for the CDR3 is TGCGCCAGCAGTCCCCCGGGAAAAGGGCGAGGTGCGGGAACTGAAGCTTTCTTT. Translation: CASSPPGKGRGAGTEAFF.

V and J are TRBV5-8 and TRBJ2-3; unclear D gene. Per the germline V gene, CDR1 is SGHTS and CDR2 is YDEGEE. V dropped 0 bases and J dropped 2 bases, with 10 bases sitting between them. The CDR3 has 15 amino acids. CDR3 sequence reads: CASSLVLGSTDTQYF. DNA for the CDR3: TGTGCCAGCAGCTTGGTTTTGGGGTCCACAGATACGCAGTATTTT.

Regarding this clone: Other DNA sequences from this sample encode an identical CDR3 as well. The chain couples TRBV6-5 to TRBJ1-6; D gene uncertain. The germline V and J ends were trimmed by 6 bases and 0 bases, with 9 bases remaining between them. CDR1 is MNHEY, CDR2 SVGAGI, per germline. This CDR3 contains 15 residues. The CDR3 DNA reads as TGTGCCAGCAGGGGAGGGAGCTCCTATAATTCACCCCTCCACTTT. It specifies CASRGGSSYNSPLHF.

The chain uses TRBV6-5 and TRBJ1-3; TRBD1 might be the D (6 bases). V lost 4 bases and J 1 base, leaving 14 bases between the germline ends. The CDR3 runs 16 residues. Germline CDR1 MNHEY, CDR2 SVGAGI. The CDR3 loop reads CASSSDSPGSGNTIYF. DNA for the CDR3: TGTGCCAGCAGTTCGGACAGCCCGGGGTCTGGAAACACCATATATTTT.

V gene TRBV19 combines with J gene TRBJ2-3, with TRBD2 matching 7 bases. Trimming removed 6 bases from V and 2 bases from J; junction bases left unmatched: 5. CDR3 size: 14 residues. Germline CDR1 is LNHDA and CDR2 is SQIVND (reference sequence). The CDR3 loop reads CASRSSGTTDTQYF. CDR3 nucleotide sequence: TGTGCCAGTAGATCTAGCGGAACCACAGATACGCAGTATTTT.

The chain couples TRBV5-4 to TRBJ2-7; the match to TRBD1 covers 8 bases. The CDR3 contains 14 residues. The J segment lost 4 bases and the V segment lost 6 bases, leaving 9 bases of the junction unmatched. Germline CDR1 is SGHNT and CDR2 is YYREEE (reference sequence). Here the CDR3 DNA reads TGTGCCAGCAATTCCCAGGGGGCGCGTTACGAGCAGTACTTC. Amino acids: CASNSQGARYEQYF. Based on the CDR3 plus reference TRBV5-4 and TRBJ2-7, the full variable domain is ETGVTQSPTHLIKTRGQQVTLRCSSQSGHNTVSWYQQALGQGPQFIFQYYREEENGRGNFPPRFSGLQFPNYSSELNVNALELDDSALYLCASNSQGARYEQYFGPGTRLTVT.

The chain recombines TRBV5-1 with TRBJ2-2; D is unclear. The ends were cut back, 5 bases at V and 5 bases at J, with 4 bases in the middle. Germline assignment: CDR1 SGHRS and CDR2 YFSETQ. The CDR3 runs 11 residues. CDR3 bases: TGCGCCAGCAGACAAACCGGGGAGCTGTTTTTT. Translated: CASRQTGELFF.

This sequence joins TRBV7-8 and TRBJ2-4, with D unclear. Per the germline V gene, CDR1 is SGHVS and CDR2 is FQNEAQ. V was trimmed by 10 bases and J by 0 bases, leaving 25 bases between them. This CDR3 is built from 18 residues. CDR3 nucleotides: TGTGCCACTCAACAATCCGGAAACAGAGTCTTAGCCAAAAACATTCAGTACTTC. It is translated as CATQQSGNRVLAKNIQYF. Full variable domain (rest looked up from reference TRBV7-8 and TRBJ2-4): GAGVSQSPRYKVAKRGQDVALRCDPISGHVSLFWYQQALGQGPEFLTYFQNEAQLDKSGLPSDRFFAERPEGSVSTLKIQRTQQEDSAVYLCATQQSGNRVLAKNIQYFGAGTRLSVL.

V usage is TRBV7-9 and J usage is TRBJ1-4, with TRBD1 as a possible D gene (5 bases). Trimming took off 5 bases at V and 7 bases at J, with 26 bases between the two ends. Germline V gene data show CDR1 as SEHNR and CDR2 as FQNEAQ (reference sequence). CDR3 length equals 18 residues. CDR3 region: CASSQLEDILSGGEKLFF. The CDR3 coding sequence is TGTGCCAGCAGCCAGCTAGAGGACATCTTGAGCGGGGGTGAAAAACTGTTTTTT.

This chain connects TRBV28 to TRBJ1-2; no firm D call. With 8 bases removed from V and 4 bases from J, the gap between germline ends came to 11 bases. The CDR3 runs 12 residues. Germline loops: CDR1 MDHEN, CDR2 SYDVKM. This CDR3 reads CASLQNLYGYTF. CDR3 coding DNA: TGTGCCAGCCTACAGAACCTCTATGGCTACACCTTC.

This chain connects TRBV11-2 to TRBJ1-2; TRBD1 agrees at 8 bases. Germline CDR1 SGHAT, CDR2 FQNNGV. The length of the CDR3 is 14 residues. V lost 1 base, J lost 10 bases, and 8 bases stayed unmatched. CDR3 DNA sequence: TGTGCCAGCAGCTTAGCTTTACGGACAGGGACCTACACCTTC. Its translation: CASSLALRTGTYTF.

The chain uses TRBV5-1 and TRBJ2-1; D not resolved. CDR3 size: 15 residues. Germline values: CDR1 SGHRS, CDR2 YFSETQ. V shed 0 bases and J shed 2 bases, with 9 bases lying between them. CDR3 DNA: TGCGCCAGCAGCTTGGAGCTGGGTCCCTACAATGAGCAGTTCTTC. Protein sequence: CASSLELGPYNEQFF.

The rearrangement links TRBV7-9 to TRBJ1-2, with unresolved D. This CDR3 comprises 15 residues. CDR1 SEHNR and CDR2 FQNEAQ come from the germline V gene (reference sequence). V was cut by 5 bases and J by 3 bases, with 16 bases left in between. The CDR3 spells CASSQRGSFDYGYTF. The CDR3 DNA follows: TGTGCCAGCAGCCAACGGGGTTCTTTTGACTATGGCTACACCTTC.